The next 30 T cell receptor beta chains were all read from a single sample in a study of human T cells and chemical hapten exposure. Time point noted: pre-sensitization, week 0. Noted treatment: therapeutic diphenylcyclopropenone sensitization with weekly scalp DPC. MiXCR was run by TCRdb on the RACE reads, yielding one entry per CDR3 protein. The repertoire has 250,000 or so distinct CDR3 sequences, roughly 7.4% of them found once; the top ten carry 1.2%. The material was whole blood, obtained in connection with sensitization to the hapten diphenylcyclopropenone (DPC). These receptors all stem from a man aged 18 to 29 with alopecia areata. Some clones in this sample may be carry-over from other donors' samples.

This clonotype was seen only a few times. The CDR3 DNA reads TGTGCCAGCAGCTTGGGAGACAGCGGTGCTAATGAAAAACTGTTTTTT. Translated: CASSLGDSGANEKLFF. The chain joins TRBV5-4 to TRBJ1-4; a weak D match, TRBD1 (5 bases). V gave up 0 bases and J gave up 3 bases, with 12 bases separating them. The CDR3 runs 16 residues. Germline V gene data show CDR1 as SGHNT and CDR2 as YYREEE (reference sequence). Full variable domain (missing parts from reference TRBV5-4 and TRBJ1-4): ETGVTQSPTHLIKTRGQQVTLRCSSQSGHNTVSWYQQALGQGPQFIFQYYREEENGRGNFPPRFSGLQFPNYSSELNVNALELDDSALYLCASSLGDSGANEKLFFGSGTQLSVL.

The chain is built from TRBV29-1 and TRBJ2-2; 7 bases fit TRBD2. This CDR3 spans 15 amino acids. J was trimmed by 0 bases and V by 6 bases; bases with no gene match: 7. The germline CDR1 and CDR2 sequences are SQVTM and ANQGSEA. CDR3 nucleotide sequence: TGCAGCGTGGGGGGAACTAGCGCGAACACCGGGGAGCTGTTTTTT. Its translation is CSVGGTSANTGELFF.

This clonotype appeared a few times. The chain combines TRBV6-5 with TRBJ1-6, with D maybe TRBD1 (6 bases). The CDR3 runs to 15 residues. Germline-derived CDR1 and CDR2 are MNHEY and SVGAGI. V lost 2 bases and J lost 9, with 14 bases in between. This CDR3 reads CASSYHTGPGSPLHF. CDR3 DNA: TGTGCCAGCAGTTACCATACAGGGCCTGGTTCACCCCTCCACTTT.

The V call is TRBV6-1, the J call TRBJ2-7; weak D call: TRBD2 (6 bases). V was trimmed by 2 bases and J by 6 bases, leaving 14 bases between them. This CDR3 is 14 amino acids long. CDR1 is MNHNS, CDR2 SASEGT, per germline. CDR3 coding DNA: TGTGCCAGCAGTGAATCCCTGGGAGCGGGCGAGCAGTACGTC. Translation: CASSESLGAGEQYV.

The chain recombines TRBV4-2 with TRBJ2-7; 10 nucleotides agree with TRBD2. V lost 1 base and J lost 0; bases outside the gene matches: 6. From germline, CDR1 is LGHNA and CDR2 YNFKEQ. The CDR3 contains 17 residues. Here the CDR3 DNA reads TGTGCCAGCAGCCAAGGCCCTAGCGGGGGTGACTCCTACGAGCAGTACTTC. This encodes CASSQGPSGGDSYEQYF.

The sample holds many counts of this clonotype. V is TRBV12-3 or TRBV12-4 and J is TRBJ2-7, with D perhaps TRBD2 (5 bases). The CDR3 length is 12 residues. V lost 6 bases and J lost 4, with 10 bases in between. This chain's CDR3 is CASSLGEYEQYV. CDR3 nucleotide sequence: TGTGCCAGCAGCCTTGGGGAGTACGAGCAGTACGTC.

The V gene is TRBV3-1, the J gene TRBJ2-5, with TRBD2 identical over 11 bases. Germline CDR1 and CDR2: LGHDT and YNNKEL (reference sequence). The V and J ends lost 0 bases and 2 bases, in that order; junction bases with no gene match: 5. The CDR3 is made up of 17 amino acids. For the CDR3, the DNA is TGTGCCAGCAGCCAAGATAAGACTAGCGGGGATCAAGAGACCCAGTACTTC. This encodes CASSQDKTSGDQETQYF.

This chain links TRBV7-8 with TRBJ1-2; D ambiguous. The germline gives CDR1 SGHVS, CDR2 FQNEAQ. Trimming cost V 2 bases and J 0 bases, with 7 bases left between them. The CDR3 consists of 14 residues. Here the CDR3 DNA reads TGTGCCAGCAGCTTATCTAAAACTAACTATGGCTACACCTTC. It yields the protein CASSLSKTNYGYTF.

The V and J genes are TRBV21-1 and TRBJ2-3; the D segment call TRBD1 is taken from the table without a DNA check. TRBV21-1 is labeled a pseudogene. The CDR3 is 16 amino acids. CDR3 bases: TGTGCCAGCAGCAAAGACGGGACGACTCCCACAGATACGCAGTATTTT. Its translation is CASSKDGTTPTDTQYF.

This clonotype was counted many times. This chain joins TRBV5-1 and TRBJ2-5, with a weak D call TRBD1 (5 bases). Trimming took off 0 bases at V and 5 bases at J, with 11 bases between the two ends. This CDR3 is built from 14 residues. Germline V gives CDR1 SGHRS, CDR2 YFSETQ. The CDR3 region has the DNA TGCGCCAGCAGCTTGGAGGGGCTCCGGGAGACCCAGTACTTC. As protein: CASSLEGLRETQYF.

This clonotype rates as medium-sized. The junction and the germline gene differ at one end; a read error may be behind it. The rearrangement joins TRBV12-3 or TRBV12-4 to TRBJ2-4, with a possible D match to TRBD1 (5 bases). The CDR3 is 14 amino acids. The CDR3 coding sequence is TGTGCCAGCAGTTTTGTGGGGCCCAAGAACATTCAGTACTTC. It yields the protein CASSFVGPKNIQYF.

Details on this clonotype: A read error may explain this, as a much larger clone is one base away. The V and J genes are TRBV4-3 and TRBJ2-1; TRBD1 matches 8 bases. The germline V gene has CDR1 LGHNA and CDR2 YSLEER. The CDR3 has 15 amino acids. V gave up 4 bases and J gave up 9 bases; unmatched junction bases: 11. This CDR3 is CASSPQGAGRSEQFF. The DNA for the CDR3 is TGCGCCAGCAGCCCCCAGGGGGCGGGCCGCAGTGAGCAGTTCTTC.

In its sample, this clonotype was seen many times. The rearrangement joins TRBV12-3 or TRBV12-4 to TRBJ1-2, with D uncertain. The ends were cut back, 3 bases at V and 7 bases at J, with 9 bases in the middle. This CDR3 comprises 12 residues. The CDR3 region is CASSLGSLGYTF. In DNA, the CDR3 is TGTGCCAGCAGTTTGGGGAGTCTTGGCTACACCTTC.

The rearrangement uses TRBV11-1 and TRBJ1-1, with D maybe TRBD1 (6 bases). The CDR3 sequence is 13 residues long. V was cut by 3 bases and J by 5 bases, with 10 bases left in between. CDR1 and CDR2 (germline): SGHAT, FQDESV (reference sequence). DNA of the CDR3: TGTGCCAGCAGCTTTACAGGGTTAACTGAAGCTTTCTTT. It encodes CASSFTGLTEAFF.

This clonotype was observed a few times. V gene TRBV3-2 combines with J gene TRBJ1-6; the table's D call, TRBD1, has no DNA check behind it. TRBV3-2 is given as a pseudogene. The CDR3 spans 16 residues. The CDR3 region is CASRGTDPRGNSPLHF. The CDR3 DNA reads TGTGCCAGCAGGGGGACAGACCCCAGGGGGAATTCACCCCTCCACTTT.

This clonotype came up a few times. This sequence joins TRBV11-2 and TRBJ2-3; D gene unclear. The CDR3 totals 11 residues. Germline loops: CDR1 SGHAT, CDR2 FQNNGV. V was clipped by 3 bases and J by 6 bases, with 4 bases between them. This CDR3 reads CASSFFDTQYF. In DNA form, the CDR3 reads TGTGCCAGCAGCTTTTTTGATACGCAGTATTTT.

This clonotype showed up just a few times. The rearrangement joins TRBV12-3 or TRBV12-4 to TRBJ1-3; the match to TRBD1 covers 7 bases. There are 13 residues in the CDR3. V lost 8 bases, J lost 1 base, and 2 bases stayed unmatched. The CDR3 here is CASRGQSGNTIYF. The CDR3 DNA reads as TGTGCCAGCCGGGGACAGTCTGGAAACACCATATATTTT.

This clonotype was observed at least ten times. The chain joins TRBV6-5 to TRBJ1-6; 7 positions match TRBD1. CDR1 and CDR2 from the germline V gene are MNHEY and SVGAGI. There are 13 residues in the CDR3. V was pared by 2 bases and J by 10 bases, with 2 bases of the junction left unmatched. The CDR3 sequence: CASSYRGQSPLHF. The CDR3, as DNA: TGTGCCAGCAGTTACAGGGGGCAATCACCCCTCCACTTT.

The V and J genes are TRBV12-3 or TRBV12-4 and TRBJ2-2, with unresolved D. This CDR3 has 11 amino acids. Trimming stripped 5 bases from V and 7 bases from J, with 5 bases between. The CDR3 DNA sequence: TGTGCCAGCAGTCCCATCGGGGAGCTGTTTTTT. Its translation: CASSPIGELFF.

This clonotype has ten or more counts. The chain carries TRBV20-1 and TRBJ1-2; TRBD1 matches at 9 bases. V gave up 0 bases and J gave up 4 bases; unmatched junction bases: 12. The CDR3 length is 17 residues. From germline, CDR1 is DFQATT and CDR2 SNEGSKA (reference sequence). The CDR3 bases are TGCAGTGCTAGAGACGACAGGGGGGGAAAAAACACCTATGGCTACACCTTC. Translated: CSARDDRGGKNTYGYTF.

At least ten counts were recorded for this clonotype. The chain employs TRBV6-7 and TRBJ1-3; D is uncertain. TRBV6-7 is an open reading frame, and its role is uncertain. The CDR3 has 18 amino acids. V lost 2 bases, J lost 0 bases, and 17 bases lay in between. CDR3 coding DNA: TGTGCCAGCAGTTACCCCTGGGTCGACTGGAGCTCTGGAAACACCATATATTTT. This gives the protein CASSYPWVDWSSGNTIYF.

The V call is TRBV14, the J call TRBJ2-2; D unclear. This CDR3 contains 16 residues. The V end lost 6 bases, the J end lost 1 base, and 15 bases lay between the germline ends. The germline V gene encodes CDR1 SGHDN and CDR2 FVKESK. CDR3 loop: CASSNFQRLNTGELFF. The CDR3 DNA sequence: TGTGCCAGCAGTAATTTCCAGCGATTGAACACCGGGGAGCTGTTTTTT.

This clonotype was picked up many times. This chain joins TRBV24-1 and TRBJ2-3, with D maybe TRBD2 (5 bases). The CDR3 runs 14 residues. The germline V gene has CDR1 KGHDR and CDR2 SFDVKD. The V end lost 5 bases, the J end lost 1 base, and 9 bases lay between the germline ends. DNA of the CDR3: TGTGCCACCAGTGGCGGGCCCGGCACAGATACGCAGTATTTT. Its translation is CATSGGPGTDTQYF.

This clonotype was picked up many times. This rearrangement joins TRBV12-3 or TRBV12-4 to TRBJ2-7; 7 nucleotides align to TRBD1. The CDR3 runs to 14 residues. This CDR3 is CASGLSGGSYEQYV. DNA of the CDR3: TGTGCCAGCGGTTTGTCAGGGGGCTCCTACGAGCAGTACGTC.

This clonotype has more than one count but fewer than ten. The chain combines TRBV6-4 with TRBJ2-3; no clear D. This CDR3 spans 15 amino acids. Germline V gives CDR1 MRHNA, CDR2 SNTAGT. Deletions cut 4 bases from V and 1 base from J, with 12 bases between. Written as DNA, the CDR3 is TGTGCCAGCAGTGTGGATTACTTTGGCACAGATACGCAGTATTTT. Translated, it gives CASSVDYFGTDTQYF.

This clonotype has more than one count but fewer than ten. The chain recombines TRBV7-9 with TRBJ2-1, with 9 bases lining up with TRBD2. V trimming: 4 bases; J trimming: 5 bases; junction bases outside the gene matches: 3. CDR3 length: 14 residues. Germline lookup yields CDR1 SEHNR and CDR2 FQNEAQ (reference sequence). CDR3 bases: TGTGCCAGCAGCTCCCGCGGGGGGGACAATGAGCAGTTCTTC. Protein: CASSSRGGDNEQFF.

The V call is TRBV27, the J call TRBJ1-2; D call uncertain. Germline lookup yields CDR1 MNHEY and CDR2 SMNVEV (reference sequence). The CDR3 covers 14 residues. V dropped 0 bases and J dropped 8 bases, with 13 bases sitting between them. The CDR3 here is CASSLSEDGGGYTF. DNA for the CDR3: TGTGCCAGCAGTTTATCGGAGGACGGCGGGGGCTACACCTTC.

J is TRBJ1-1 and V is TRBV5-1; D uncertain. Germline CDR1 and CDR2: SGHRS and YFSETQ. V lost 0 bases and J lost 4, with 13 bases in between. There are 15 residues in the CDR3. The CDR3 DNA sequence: TGCGCCAGCAGCTTGGCCCAGTTATGGACCACTGAAGCTTTCTTT. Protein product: CASSLAQLWTTEAFF.

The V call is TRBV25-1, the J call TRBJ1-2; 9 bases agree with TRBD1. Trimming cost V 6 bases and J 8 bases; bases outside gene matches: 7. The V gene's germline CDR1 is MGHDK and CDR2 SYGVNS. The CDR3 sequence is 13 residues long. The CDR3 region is CASSKQGAWGYTF. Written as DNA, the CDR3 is TGTGCCAGCAGCAAACAGGGGGCTTGGGGCTACACCTTC.

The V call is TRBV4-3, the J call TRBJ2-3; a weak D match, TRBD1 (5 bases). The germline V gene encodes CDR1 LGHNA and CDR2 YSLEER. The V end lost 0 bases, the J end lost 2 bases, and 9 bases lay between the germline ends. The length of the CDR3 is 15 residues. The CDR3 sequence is CASSQDVTATDTQYF. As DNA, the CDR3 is TGCGCCAGCAGCCAAGACGTGACAGCCACAGATACGCAGTATTTT.